A selection of T cell receptor beta chains follows, all from one sample in a study of T cells in Graves' hyperthyroidism and ophthalmopathy. In TCRdb, the multiplex PCR reads were re-called with MiXCR into one record per CDR3 protein. The sample consists of roughly 580,000 distinct CDR3 sequences, around 46% of them appearing once. The sequenced material came from peripheral blood or thyroid tissue (not recorded which). The receptors were sampled from a young woman with Graves' hyperthyroidism. Each CDR3 is given with its conserved first and last residue. The order of the fields is J gene, V gene, D gene, clone size, CDR3 protein, CDR3 DNA. The D gene is left open where the match is weak. Rows may omit the clone size; those that give it use once, few, many or a size class.

TRBJ2-7	TRBV2	-	-	CASSYAGTQAYEQYF	TGTGCCAGCAGTTACGCCGGGACACAGGCCTACGAGCAGTACTTC
TRBJ2-7	TRBV7-2	TRBD2	few	CASSGPTSGRYSYEQYF	TGTGCCAGCAGCGGGCCGACTAGCGGGAGGTACTCCTACGAGCAGTACTTC
TRBJ2-5	TRBV24-1	-	many	CATSDRGSSAETQYF	TGTGCCACCAGTGATCGCGGGTCTAGCGCAGAGACCCAGTACTTC
TRBJ1-3	TRBV6-6	-	many	CASSYSRYSLSGNTIYF	TGTGCCAGCAGTTACTCGCGATACAGCCTCTCTGGAAACACCATATATTTT
TRBJ1-1	TRBV19	-	-	CASSMWDSEAFF	TGTGCCAGTAGTATGTGGGACTCTGAAGCTTTCTTT
TRBJ1-6	TRBV2	-	many	CASSDQTPLHF	TGTGCCAGCAGTGATCAGACACCCCTCCACTTT
TRBJ1-5	TRBV12-3/TRBV12-4	-	many	CASSQGQSNQPQHF	TGTGCCAGCAGTCAAGGACAGAGCAATCAGCCCCAGCATTTT
TRBJ1-2	TRBV19	-	few	CASSPGPFYGYTF	TGTGCCAGTAGTCCCGGACCTTTCTATGGCTACACCTTC
TRBJ1-1	TRBV6-5	-	-	CAISYENGNTEAFF	TGTGCCATCAGTTACGAGAACGGGAACACTGAAGCTTTCTTT
TRBJ1-6	TRBV29-1	-	-	CSLIRNSPLHF	TGCAGCTTGATACGGAATTCACCCCTCCACTTT
TRBJ2-5	TRBV20-1	-	-	CSARDPGLQGWETQYF	TGCAGTGCTAGAGATCCGGGGCTACAGGGCTGGGAGACCCAGTACTTC
TRBJ2-1	TRBV7-2	-	-	CASSLAYQAYNEQFF	TGTGCCAGCAGCTTAGCCTACCAAGCCTACAATGAGCAGTTCTTC
TRBJ2-6	TRBV15	-	-	CATSLDGGAGANVLTF	TGTGCCACCAGCTTGGACGGAGGGGCTGGGGCCAACGTCCTGACTTTC